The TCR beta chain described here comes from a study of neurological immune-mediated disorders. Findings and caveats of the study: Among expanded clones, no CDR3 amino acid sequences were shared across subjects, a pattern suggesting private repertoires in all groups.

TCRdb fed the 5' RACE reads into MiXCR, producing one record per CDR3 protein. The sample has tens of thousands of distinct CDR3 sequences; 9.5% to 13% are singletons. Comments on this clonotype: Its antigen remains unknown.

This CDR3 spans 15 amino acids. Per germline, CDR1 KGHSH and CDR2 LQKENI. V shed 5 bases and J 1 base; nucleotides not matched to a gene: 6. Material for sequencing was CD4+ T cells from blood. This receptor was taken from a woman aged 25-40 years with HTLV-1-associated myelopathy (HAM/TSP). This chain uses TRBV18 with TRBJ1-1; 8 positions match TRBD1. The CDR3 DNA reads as TGTGCCAGCTCAGCTTACGGGACAGGGAACACTGAAGCTTTCTTT. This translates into CASSAYGTGNTEAFF.